The clone carrying this T cell receptor beta chain has ten or more counts. What it binds is not known. This sample stems from a study of Graves' ophthalmopathy and Graves' hyperthyroidism. Overall study findings and caveats: A roughly 81% specificity and around 89% sensitivity were achieved by a 13-signature model that separated ophthalmopathy from stable hyperthyroidism.

Per germline, CDR1 LNHDA and CDR2 SQIVND (reference sequence). Trimming left V 3 bases short and J 5 bases short, with 10 bases between. CDR3 length equals 13 residues. The study enrolled ophthalmopathy donors with moderate-to-severe activity, CAS ≥3, NOSPECS ≥4 and duration under 3 months. Other autoimmune diseases, uncontrolled infections, pregnancy or lactation excluded patients from enrollment. About 10 ml of fresh blood yielded the PBMCs by density gradient. RNA transcripts were the source from which TCR beta CDR3 regions were amplified. RT-PCR in the first round used HTBI primers; a second-round multiplex PCR followed. TCRdb recomputed calls from the multiplex PCR reads with MiXCR, one row per CDR3 protein. The repertoire has some 160,000 distinct CDR3 sequences, 35% to 50% of them found once; the top ten carry around 8.9%.

The chain employs TRBV19 and TRBJ1-2, with D hard to call. The origin of this receptor is a young man with Graves' ophthalmopathy. The specimen was peripheral blood. CDR3 bases: TGTGCCAGTAGTATTTGGTCCGAGTATGGCTACACCTTC. Translated, it gives CASSIWSEYGYTF.